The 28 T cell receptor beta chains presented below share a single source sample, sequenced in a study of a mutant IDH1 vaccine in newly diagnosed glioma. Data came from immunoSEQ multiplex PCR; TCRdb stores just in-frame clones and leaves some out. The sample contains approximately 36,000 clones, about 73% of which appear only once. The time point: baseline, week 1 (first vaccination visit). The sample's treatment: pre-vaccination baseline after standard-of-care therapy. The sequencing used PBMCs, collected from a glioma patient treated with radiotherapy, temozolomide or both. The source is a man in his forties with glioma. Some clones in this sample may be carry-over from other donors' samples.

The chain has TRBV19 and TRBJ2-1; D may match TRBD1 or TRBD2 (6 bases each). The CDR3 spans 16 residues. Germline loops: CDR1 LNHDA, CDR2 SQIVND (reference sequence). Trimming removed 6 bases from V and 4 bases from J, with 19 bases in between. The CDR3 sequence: CASRSQGVGGYNEQFF. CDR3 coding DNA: TGTGCCAGTAGGTCGCAAGGCGTAGGGGGGTACAATGAGCAGTTCTTC.

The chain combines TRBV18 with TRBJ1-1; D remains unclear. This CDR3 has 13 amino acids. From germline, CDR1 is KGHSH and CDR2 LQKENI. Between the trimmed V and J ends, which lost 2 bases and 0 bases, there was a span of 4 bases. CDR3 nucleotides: TGTGCCAGCTCACCATCCATGAACACTGAAGCTTTCTTT. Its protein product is CASSPSMNTEAFF.

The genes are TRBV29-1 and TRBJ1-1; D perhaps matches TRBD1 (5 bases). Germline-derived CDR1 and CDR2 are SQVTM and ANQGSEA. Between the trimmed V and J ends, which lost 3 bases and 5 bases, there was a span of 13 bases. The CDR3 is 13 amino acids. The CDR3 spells CSVDPGRGTEAFF. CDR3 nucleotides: TGCAGCGTTGACCCAGGTCGGGGGACTGAAGCTTTCTTT.

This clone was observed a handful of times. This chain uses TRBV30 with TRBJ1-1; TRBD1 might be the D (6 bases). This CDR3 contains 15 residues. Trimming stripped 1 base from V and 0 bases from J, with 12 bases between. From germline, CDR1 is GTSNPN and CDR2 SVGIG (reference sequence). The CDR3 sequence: CAWSGEGDMNTEAFF. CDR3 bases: TGTGCCTGGAGTGGAGAGGGGGATATGAACACTGAAGCTTTCTTT.

CDR3 protein: CASSEQRSNIQYF. For the CDR3, the DNA is TGTGCCAGCAGTGAACAGAGATCCAACATTCAGTACTTC. The chain uses TRBV6-1 and TRBJ2-4; D is uncertain. Per germline, CDR1 MNHNS and CDR2 SASEGT. The CDR3 extends over 13 amino acids. V was trimmed by 2 bases and J by 7 bases, leaving 9 bases between them.

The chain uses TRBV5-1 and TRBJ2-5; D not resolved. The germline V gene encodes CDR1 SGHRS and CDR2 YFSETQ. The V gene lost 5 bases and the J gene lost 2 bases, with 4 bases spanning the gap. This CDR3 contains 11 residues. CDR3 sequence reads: CASSSQETQYF. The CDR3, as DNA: TGCGCCAGCAGTTCACAAGAGACCCAGTACTTC.

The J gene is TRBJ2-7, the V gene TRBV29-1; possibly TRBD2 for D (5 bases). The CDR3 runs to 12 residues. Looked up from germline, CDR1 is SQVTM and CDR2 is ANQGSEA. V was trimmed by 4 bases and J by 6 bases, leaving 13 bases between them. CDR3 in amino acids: CSVVSGDGEQYF. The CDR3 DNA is TGCAGCGTTGTATCCGGGGATGGCGAGCAGTACTTC.

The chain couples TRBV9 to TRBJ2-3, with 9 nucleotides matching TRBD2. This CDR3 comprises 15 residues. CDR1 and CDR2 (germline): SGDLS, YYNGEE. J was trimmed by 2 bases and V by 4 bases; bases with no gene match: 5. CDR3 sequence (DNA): TGTGCCAGCAGCCCAGGGACTAGCCACACAGATACGCAGTATTTT. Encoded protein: CASSPGTSHTDTQYF.

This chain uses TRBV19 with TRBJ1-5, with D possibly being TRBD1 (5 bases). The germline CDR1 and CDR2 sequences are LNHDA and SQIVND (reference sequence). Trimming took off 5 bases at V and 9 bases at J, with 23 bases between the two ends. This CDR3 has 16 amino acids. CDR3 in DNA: TGTGCCAGTAGTGTCGGCCGGGGGGAGAGTATAGGGCCCCAGCATTTT. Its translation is CASSVGRGESIGPQHF.

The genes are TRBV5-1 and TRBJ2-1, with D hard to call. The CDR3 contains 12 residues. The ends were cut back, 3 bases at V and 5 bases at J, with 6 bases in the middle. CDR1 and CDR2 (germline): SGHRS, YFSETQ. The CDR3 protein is CASSWQDNEQFF. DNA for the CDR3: TGCGCCAGCAGCTGGCAAGACAATGAGCAGTTCTTC. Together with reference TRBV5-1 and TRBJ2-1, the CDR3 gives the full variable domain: KAGVTQTPRYLIKTRGQQVTLSCSPISGHRSVSWYQQTPGQGLQFLFEYFSETQRNKGNFPGRFSGRQFSNSRSEMNVSTLELGDSALYLCASSWQDNEQFFGPGTRLTVL.

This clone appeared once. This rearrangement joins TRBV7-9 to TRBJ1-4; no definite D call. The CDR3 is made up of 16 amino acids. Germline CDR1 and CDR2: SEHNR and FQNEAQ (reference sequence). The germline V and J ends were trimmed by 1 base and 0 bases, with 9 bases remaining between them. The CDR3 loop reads CASSLVVLSTNEKLFF. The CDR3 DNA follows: TGTGCCAGCAGCTTAGTTGTTTTATCAACTAATGAAAAACTGTTTTTT.

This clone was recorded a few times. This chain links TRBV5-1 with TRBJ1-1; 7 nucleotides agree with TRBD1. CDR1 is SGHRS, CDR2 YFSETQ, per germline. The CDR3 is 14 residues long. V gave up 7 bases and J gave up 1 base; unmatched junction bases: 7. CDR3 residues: CASEPTGQNTEAFF. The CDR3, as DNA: TGCGCCAGCGAACCGACAGGGCAGAACACTGAAGCTTTCTTT.

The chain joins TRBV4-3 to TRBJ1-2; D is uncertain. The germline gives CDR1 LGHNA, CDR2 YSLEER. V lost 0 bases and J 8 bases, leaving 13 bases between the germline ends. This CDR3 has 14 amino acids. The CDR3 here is CASSQDRVQRGYTF. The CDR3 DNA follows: TGCGCCAGCAGCCAAGATCGGGTTCAGCGAGGCTACACCTTC.

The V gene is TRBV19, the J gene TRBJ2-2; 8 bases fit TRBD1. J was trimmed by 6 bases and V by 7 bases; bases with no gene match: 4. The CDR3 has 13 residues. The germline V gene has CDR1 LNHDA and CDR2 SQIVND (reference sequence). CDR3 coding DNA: TGTGCCAGTACAGAACAGGGGGCCGGGGAGCTGTTTTTT. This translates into CASTEQGAGELFF.

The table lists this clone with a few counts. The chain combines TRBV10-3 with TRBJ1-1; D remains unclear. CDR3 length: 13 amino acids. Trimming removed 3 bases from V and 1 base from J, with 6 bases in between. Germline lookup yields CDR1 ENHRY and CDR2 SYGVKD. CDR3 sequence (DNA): TGTGCCATCAGTGAAATGCAGAACACTGAAGCTTTCTTT. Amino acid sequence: CAISEMQNTEAFF.

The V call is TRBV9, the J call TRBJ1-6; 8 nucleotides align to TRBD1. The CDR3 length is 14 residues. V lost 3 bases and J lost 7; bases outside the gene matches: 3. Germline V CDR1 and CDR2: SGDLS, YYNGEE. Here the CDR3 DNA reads TGTGCCAGCAGCGCGGGACAGGAAAATTCACCCCTCCACTTT. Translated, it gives CASSAGQENSPLHF. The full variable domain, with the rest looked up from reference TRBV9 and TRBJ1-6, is DSGVTQTPKHLITATGQRVTLRCSPRSGDLSVYWYQQSLDQGLQFLIQYYNGEERAKGNILERFSAQQFPDLHSELNLSSLELGDSALYFCASSAGQENSPLHFGNGTRLTVT.

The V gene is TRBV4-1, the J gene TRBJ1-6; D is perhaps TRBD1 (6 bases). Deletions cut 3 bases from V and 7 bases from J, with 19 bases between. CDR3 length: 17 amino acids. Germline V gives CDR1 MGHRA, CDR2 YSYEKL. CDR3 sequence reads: CASSHVTGGGRNSPLHF. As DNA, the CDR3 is TGCGCCAGCAGCCATGTCACTGGCGGGGGGCGGAATTCACCCCTCCACTTT.

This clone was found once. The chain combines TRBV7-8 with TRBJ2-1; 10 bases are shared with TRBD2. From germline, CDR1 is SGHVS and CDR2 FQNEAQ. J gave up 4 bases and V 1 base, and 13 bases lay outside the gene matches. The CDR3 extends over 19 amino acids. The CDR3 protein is CASSLVRVQRGGLYNEQFF. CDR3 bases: TGTGCCAGCAGCTTAGTGAGAGTTCAGCGGGGGGGCCTTTACAATGAGCAGTTCTTC.

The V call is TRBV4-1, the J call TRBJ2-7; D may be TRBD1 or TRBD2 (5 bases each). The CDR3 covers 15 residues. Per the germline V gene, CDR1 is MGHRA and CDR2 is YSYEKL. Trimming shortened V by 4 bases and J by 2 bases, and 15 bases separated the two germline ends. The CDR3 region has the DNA TGCGCCAGCAGCCGCCTCCCGGGGCGGACCTACGAGCAGTACTTC. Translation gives CASSRLPGRTYEQYF.

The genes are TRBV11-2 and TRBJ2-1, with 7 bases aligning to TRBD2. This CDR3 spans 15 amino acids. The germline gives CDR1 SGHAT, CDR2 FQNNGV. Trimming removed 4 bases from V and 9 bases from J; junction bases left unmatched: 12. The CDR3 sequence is CASSSARTRIGEQFF. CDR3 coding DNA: TGTGCCAGCAGCTCTGCCCGGACTAGGATCGGTGAGCAGTTCTTC.

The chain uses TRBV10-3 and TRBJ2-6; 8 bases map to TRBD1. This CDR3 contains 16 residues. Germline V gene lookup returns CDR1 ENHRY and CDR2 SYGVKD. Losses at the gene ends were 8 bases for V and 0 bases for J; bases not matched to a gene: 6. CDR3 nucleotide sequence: TGTGCCATCGGCAGGGGGCTTGGCTCTGGGGCCAACGTCCTGACTTTC. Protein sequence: CAIGRGLGSGANVLTF.

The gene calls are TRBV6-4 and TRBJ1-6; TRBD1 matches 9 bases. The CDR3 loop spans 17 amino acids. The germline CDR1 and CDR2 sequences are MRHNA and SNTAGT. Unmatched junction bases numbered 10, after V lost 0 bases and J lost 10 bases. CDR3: CASSDSYGGTGLSPLHF. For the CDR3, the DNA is TGTGCCAGCAGTGACTCGTACGGCGGGACAGGGCTGTCACCCCTCCACTTT.

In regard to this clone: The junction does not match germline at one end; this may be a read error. CDR3 sequence reads: CANSVGLAGGAETQYF. The CDR3 bases are TGTGCCAACAGTGTTGGACTAGCGGGGGGAGCGGAGACCCAGTACTTC. V and J are TRBV2 and TRBJ2-5; 14 nucleotides align to TRBD2. CDR1 and CDR2 (germline): SNHLY, FYNNEI. The CDR3 covers 16 residues.

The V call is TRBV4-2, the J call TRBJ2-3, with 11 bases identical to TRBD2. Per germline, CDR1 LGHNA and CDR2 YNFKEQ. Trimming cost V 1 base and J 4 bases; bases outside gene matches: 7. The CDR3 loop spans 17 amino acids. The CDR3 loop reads CASSQGDSGGVPDTQYF. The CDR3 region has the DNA TGTGCCAGCAGCCAAGGGGATAGCGGGGGGGTGCCAGATACGCAGTATTTT.

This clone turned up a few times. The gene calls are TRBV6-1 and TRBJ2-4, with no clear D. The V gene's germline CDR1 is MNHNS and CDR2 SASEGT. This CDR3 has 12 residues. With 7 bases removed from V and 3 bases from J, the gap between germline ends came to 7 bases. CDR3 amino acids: CASTPGKNIQYF. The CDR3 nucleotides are TGTGCCAGCACCCCCGGCAAAAACATTCAGTACTTC.

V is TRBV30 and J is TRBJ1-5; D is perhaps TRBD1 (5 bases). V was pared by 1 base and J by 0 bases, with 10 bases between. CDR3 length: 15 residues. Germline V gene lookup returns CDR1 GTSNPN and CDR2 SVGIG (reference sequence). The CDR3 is CAWSGGPNSNQPQHF. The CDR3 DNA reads TGTGCCTGGAGTGGGGGACCGAATAGCAATCAGCCCCAGCATTTT.

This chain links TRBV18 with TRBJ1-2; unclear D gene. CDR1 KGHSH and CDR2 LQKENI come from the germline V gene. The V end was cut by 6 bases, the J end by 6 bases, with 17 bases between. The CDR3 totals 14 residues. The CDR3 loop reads CASSQTDRPHGYTF. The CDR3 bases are TGTGCCAGCTCTCAAACGGACCGGCCCCATGGCTACACCTTC.

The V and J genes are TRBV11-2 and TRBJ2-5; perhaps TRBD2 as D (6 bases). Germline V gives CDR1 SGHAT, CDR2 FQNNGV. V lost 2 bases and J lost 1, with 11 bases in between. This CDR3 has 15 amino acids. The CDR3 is CASSLNPGSQETQYF. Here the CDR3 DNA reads TGTGCCAGCAGCTTAAACCCCGGGAGCCAAGAGACCCAGTACTTC.